The following is a T cell receptor (beta chain) sequence with its context. Its antigen is not known. This entry comes from a study of cytomegalovirus exposure and HLA in healthy donors. About the research overall: Researchers previously reported finding more than 100 million unique TCR beta sequences from about 170 million T cells. Ancestry clustering placed 81% of about 400 genotyped donors in the Caucasian-associated cluster. Study conclusions and caveats: One later analysis reportedly identified an Asian-associated ancestry cluster that showed fewer N-insertions than the roughly 700-donor mean. Roughly uniform sequencing depth across donors was assumed, possibly incorrectly.

The PCR contained 60 Vbeta and 13 Jbeta primers. Only in-frame clones appear in the TCRdb table, and some are missing; sequencing was by immunoSEQ multiplex PCR. The sample holds under 130,000 clones; over 70% are singletons and the top ten take over 4%. Source material: PBMCs. This clonotype was sampled from a man aged 50-59 years in good health and CMV-seropositive.

CDR3 sequence (DNA): TGTGCCAGTAACGCGGACAGAGCTAACTATGGCTACACCTTC. Translating gives CASNADRANYGYTF. The chain uses TRBV19 and TRBJ1-2; maybe TRBD1 (6 bases). The V end was cut by 7 bases, the J end by 0 bases, with 12 bases between. Germline CDR1 and CDR2: LNHDA and SQIVND (reference sequence). This CDR3 has 14 amino acids.